These T cell receptor beta chains were read from a single sample in a study of Ad26.COV2.S vaccination and SARS-CoV-2 variants. Profiling relied on immunoSEQ multiplex PCR, and the TCRdb table lists in-frame clones only, not all of them. The sample contains some 290,000 clones, around four fifths of which appear only once. The sample was peripheral blood, taken in a trial of Ad26.COV2.S vaccine versus placebo. The receptors were gathered from a person aged 18-65 years who received the Ad26.COV2.S COVID-19 vaccine or a placebo. The conserved cysteine and the conserved F or W are not part of the CDR3 here.

v_call cdr3_aa
TRBV2 ASSITNYGYT
TRBV11-1 ASSLTGDRGYTEAF
TRBV7-2 ASSLGQGAYEQY
TRBV19 ASTRGGQSNTEAF
TRBV5-1 ASSKGEVNTGELF
TRBV7-8 ASSLGQNTEAF
TRBV28 ASSPPSGILGYT
TRBV30 AWKQGWDTGELF
TRBV20-1 SATVVSEQY
TRBV11-2 ASSLDLGPEAF
TRBV6-5 ASSYYQTGRYEQY
TRBV19 ASTRTHNSPLH
TRBV3-1/TRBV3-2 ASSRGTGFD
TRBV24-1 ATSDYGGSYNEQF
TRBV7-9 ASSVYNGPVTEAF
TRBV11-3 ASSHLAGTAYGYT
TRBV3-1/TRBV3-2 ASSQAGTGVNTIY
TRBV4-2 ASSQDPGSGGQETQY
TRBV12-3/TRBV12-4 ASSLALSNEQF
TRBV7-6 ASSLVWSSTDTQY
TRBV7-9 ASSRQMNTEAF
TRBV6-1 ASSESVVGSYNQPQH
TRBV19 ASSSFQGANYGYT
TRBV5-1 ASSLDSGGADTQY
TRBV5-1 ASSLGQGSSPLH
TRBV7-2 ASTVGGGGTDTQY
TRBV6-4 ASSRTRDHEQF
TRBV7-9 ASSSWASSYEQY
TRBV4-2 ASSQQTGGNLPQH
TRBV30 AWSVTSGDTQY
TRBV28 ASSPGGSPSYTQY
TRBV28 ASHSGGGTDTQY
TRBV7-3 ASSFMREKLF
TRBV6-2/TRBV6-3 ASSPSTGLNSPLH
TRBV4-1 ASSQLMSGQGADTQY
TRBV28 ASRPGQGGTQY
TRBV4-1 ASSLQTQKGTGATNEKLF
TRBV10-3 AISDSKRGGQETQY
TRBV6-1 ASSDFGQSTDTQY
TRBV2 ASNSELNSNQPQH
TRBV4-1 ASSHSRTGSGNTIY
TRBV7-8 ASSLGVAVNTGELF
TRBV7-3 ASSFGGTYNEQF
TRBV5-1 ASSYMGASGEQY
TRBV15 ATSSPEWSEQY
TRBV28 ASIRRQPPYGYT
TRBV19 ASSPGQAGNYGYT
TRBV28 ASTSGQQSYGYT
TRBV5-8 ASSLVGSSRKSPLH
TRBV19 ASSLRDRGGETQY
TRBV5-1 ASSSGPPQETQY
TRBV10-2 ASSAFSGTGEIGYT
TRBV28 ASSPGLGSYGYT
TRBV7-2 ASSLHGTVGSPLH
TRBV7-2 ASSQQQGASDTQY
TRBV6-4 ASSDGANYGYT
TRBV7-9 ASSLQGNTEAF
TRBV18 ASSRSPGGLNYEQY
TRBV5-1 ASSAGHLALTEAF
TRBV29-1 SVVLEARNTEAF